The entry that follows covers one TCR beta chain sequence. Its cognate antigen is unknown. The sample belongs to a study of PD-1 blockade in classical Hodgkin lymphoma. For the study at large: Once every 2 weeks, patients received intravenous nivolumab at 3 mg/kg. Study results and limitations: Baseline TCR diversity was reportedly lower in newly diagnosed patients than in healthy donors. It was reported as lower still in relapsed/refractory patients. Exclusion applied to patients who initiated nivolumab less than 1 year following ASCT.

Every single patient, without exception, relapsed after autologous stem cell transplantation, and brentuximab vedotin exposure varied. Produced via immunoSEQ multiplex PCR; TCRdb's table is partial and in-frame only. The repertoire holds some 150,000 clones, with approximately 72% as singletons. The CDR3 runs to 15 residues. Germline assignment: CDR1 LNHDA and CDR2 SQIVND (reference sequence). The ends lost 6 bases at V and 4 bases at J; junction bases unmatched: 6. The source of this sequence is a human donor with classical Hodgkin lymphoma. The V call is TRBV19, the J call TRBJ2-7; the match to TRBD2 covers 13 bases. The material sequenced was peripheral blood mononuclear cells (PBMCs), taken before the second cycle of nivolumab. The DNA for the CDR3 is TGTGCCAGTAGCTTGGGACTAGCGGGAATATACGAGCAGTACTTC. Its protein is CASSLGLAGIYEQYF.